This TCR beta chain was found in a study of shared clonotypes between healthy human individuals. Study-level points and caveats: The study found about 4.6% of naive CD4 clonotypes shared across a handful of donors.

The germline gives CDR1 MGHRA, CDR2 YSYEKL. The CDR3 loop spans 15 amino acids. Trimming at V came to 3 bases and at J to 3 bases, leaving 6 bases not matched to a gene. Positively selected for CCR7, the CD45RO-negative cells used as naive CD8 cells excluded terminally differentiated effector memory CD45RA+ cells. This clone was recorded once. Its antigen remains unidentified. This same CDR3 is encoded by further DNA sequences in the sample. Each PCR replicate from the sorted subsets contained roughly 210 ng DNA, which is some 32,000 T cell genomes. Data came from immunoSEQ multiplex PCR; TCRdb stores just in-frame clones and leaves some out. The sample yields about 2 million clones, about 95% seen once.

The sequencing input was naive CD8+ T cells sorted from blood. This TCR came from a man aged 18-30 years in good health. V and J are TRBV4-1 and TRBJ2-7, with 9 bases fitting TRBD1. CDR3 coding DNA: TGCGCCAGCAGCCAGTCACCGGGACAGGGCTACGAGCAGTACTTC. Amino acids: CASSQSPGQGYEQYF.